What follows are 29 T cell receptor beta chains derived from one specimen sequenced in a study of blood T cells in healthy people across ages. Primed by a sample-barcoded 5' primer and a J-beta primer mix, a second PCR proceeded for 7 to 11 cycles. Each CDR3 protein gets one entry after TCRdb re-called the 5' RACE reads with MiXCR. The table has roughly 1.5 million distinct CDR3 sequences, approximately 43% seen once. Material for sequencing was blood. All receptors come from a young woman in good health.

This chain joins TRBV6-5 and TRBJ1-1; D possibly corresponds to TRBD1 (5 bases). The CDR3 is 14 residues long. Trimming pared 6 bases from V and 3 bases from J, leaving 14 bases between. Germline V gene sequence: CDR1 MNHEY, CDR2 SVGAGI. DNA of the CDR3: TGTGCCAGCAGAACATACGACAGCTACACTGAAGCTTTCTTT. It encodes CASRTYDSYTEAFF.

The chain has TRBV25-1 and TRBJ2-1; 10 nucleotides agree with TRBD1. The CDR3 length is 15 residues. Germline CDR1 MGHDK, CDR2 SYGVNS. J gave up 8 bases and V 3 bases, and 7 bases lay outside the gene matches. The CDR3 DNA reads as TGTGCCAGCAGTGACCCCGGGACAGGGGAGTATGAGCAGTTCTTC. Translating gives CASSDPGTGEYEQFF.

The chain combines TRBV28 with TRBJ1-4; weak D call: TRBD1 (6 bases). V was cut by 7 bases and J by 4 bases, with 10 bases left in between. CDR1 is MDHEN, CDR2 SYDVKM, per germline. The CDR3 is made up of 13 amino acids. CDR3: CASKNRVNEKLFF. In DNA, the CDR3 is TGTGCCAGCAAGAACAGGGTTAATGAAAAACTGTTTTTT. Supplemented by reference TRBV28 and TRBJ1-4, the full variable domain reads DVKVTQSSRYLVKRTGEKVFLECVQDMDHENMFWYRQDPGLGLRLIYFSYDVKMKEKGDIPEGYSVSREKKERFSLILESASTNQTSMYLCASKNRVNEKLFFGSGTQLSVL.

The chain combines TRBV6-5 with TRBJ1-5; 7 bases fit TRBD1. Per germline, CDR1 MNHEY and CDR2 SVGAGI. Germline trimming cut 0 bases from V and 4 bases from J; bases unmatched to any gene: 3. The CDR3 sequence is 15 residues long. CDR3 bases: TGTGCCAGCAGTTACTCGGGACAGCGGAATCAGCCCCAGCATTTT. This codes for CASSYSGQRNQPQHF.

This clonotype has more than one count but fewer than ten. The chain uses TRBV20-1 and TRBJ2-1, with 9 nucleotides matching TRBD2. With V trimmed by 1 base and J by 4 bases, 8 bases remained unmatched. CDR3 length: 16 residues. Germline V gene sequence: CDR1 DFQATT, CDR2 SNEGSKA (reference sequence). CDR3: CSARVVAGGNYNEQFF. In nucleotides, the CDR3 is TGCAGTGCTAGAGTAGTCGCGGGGGGGAATTACAATGAGCAGTTCTTC.

This chain joins TRBV5-1 and TRBJ1-1, with a tentative D call TRBD1 (5 bases). Trimming took 5 bases from V and 6 from J, leaving 17 bases between them. CDR1 and CDR2 (germline): SGHRS, YFSETQ. The CDR3 covers 14 residues. The CDR3 protein is CASRADWGIAEAFF. The CDR3 nucleotides are TGCGCCAGCAGGGCGGATTGGGGGATCGCTGAAGCTTTCTTT.

The chain combines TRBV20-1 with TRBJ2-4; no firm D call. V shed 7 bases and J shed 2 bases, with 18 bases lying between them. The CDR3 is made up of 15 amino acids. CDR1 is DFQATT and CDR2 is SNEGSKA in the germline V gene (reference sequence). CDR3 nucleotide sequence: TGCAGTGTCTGGTGGGCCCGTAGTTCCAAAAACATTCAGTACTTC. Translated, it gives CSVWWARSSKNIQYF.

The table lists this clonotype with a few counts. The J gene is TRBJ2-5, the V gene TRBV5-1; TRBD2 might be the D (5 bases). CDR3 size: 14 residues. V was cut by 2 bases and J by 4 bases, with 12 bases left in between. CDR1 is SGHRS and CDR2 is YFSETQ in the germline V gene. The chain's CDR3 is CASSFLYGVETQYF. As DNA, the CDR3 is TGCGCCAGCAGCTTCCTCTACGGGGTAGAGACCCAGTACTTC.

The count of this clonotype is one. Relative to the germline gene, one junction end is altered; a read error may explain this. The rearrangement uses TRBV7-9 and TRBJ2-3, with D perhaps assigned TRBD1 or TRBD2 (5 bases each). Germline assignment: CDR1 SEHNR and CDR2 FQNEAQ (reference sequence). CDR3 length equals 15 residues. The CDR3 protein is CTSILDLGTTDTQYF. The CDR3 DNA sequence: TGTACCAGCATCTTAGATCTGGGGACCACAGATACGCAGTATTTT.

A few counts support this clonotype. V usage is TRBV15 and J usage is TRBJ2-3; D uncertain. Looked up from germline, CDR1 is LNHNV and CDR2 is YYDKDF (reference sequence). V was cut by 0 bases and J by 2 bases, with 9 bases left in between. The length of the CDR3 is 15 residues. The CDR3 bases are TGTGCCACCAGCAGAGATAGAGGACCCACAGATACGCAGTATTTT. Its protein is CATSRDRGPTDTQYF.

This clonotype has just a few counts. CDR3 amino acids: CASRTSGAPGTQYF. CDR3 sequence (DNA): TGTGCCAGTCGGACTAGCGGGGCCCCGGGTACGCAGTATTTT. V gene TRBV6-5 combines with J gene TRBJ2-3, with TRBD2 identical over 12 bases. V gave up 9 bases and J gave up 8 bases; unmatched junction bases: 9. In germline, CDR1 is MNHEY, CDR2 SVGAGI. The CDR3 is made up of 14 amino acids.

The J gene is TRBJ1-1, the V gene TRBV7-9; a weak D match, TRBD1 (5 bases). With 7 bases removed from V and 3 bases from J, the gap between germline ends came to 12 bases. Germline V gives CDR1 SEHNR, CDR2 FQNEAQ (reference sequence). This CDR3 region has 13 residues. The CDR3 protein is CASTPGPHTEAFF. The DNA for the CDR3 is TGTGCCAGCACCCCGGGGCCGCACACTGAAGCTTTCTTT.

This clonotype has only a few counts. The V call is TRBV6-1, the J call TRBJ2-3; 8 nucleotides agree with TRBD2. CDR1 MNHNS and CDR2 SASEGT come from the germline V gene. This CDR3 spans 18 amino acids. V shed 6 bases, J shed 0 bases, and the junction held 14 bases outside the gene matches. The CDR3 loop reads CASSRRGGTQPSTDTQYF. The CDR3 DNA reads as TGTGCCAGCAGCCGCCGGGGGGGGACACAGCCGAGCACAGATACGCAGTATTTT.

The chain uses TRBV6-4 and TRBJ1-1; 7 bases match TRBD1. The CDR3 runs to 15 residues. Germline V gene sequence: CDR1 MRHNA, CDR2 SNTAGT. J was trimmed by 5 bases and V by 2 bases; bases with no gene match: 8. In DNA, the CDR3 is TGTGCCAGCAGTGACCCCCCAGGGGGTCGGACTGAAGCTTTCTTT. It translates to CASSDPPGGRTEAFF.

The CDR3, as DNA: TGTGCCAGCCGCTATCGGGGGGGCAATGAGCAGTTCTTC. It specifies CASRYRGGNEQFF. The V call is TRBV12-3 or TRBV12-4, the J call TRBJ2-1; 8 bases agree with TRBD2. The CDR3 has 13 amino acids. V dropped 8 bases and J dropped 6; count of bases not matched to a gene: 6.

The rearrangement uses TRBV12-3 or TRBV12-4 and TRBJ2-5; 8 nucleotides agree with TRBD2. CDR3 size: 16 residues. J gave up 2 bases and V 3 bases, and 8 bases lay outside the gene matches. The CDR3 nucleotides read TGTGCCAGCAGTTTTGGAATAGCGGGGAATCAAGAGACCCAGTACTTC. It codes for CASSFGIAGNQETQYF.

The sample holds a few counts of this clonotype. The chain links TRBV20-1 to TRBJ1-2, with D maybe TRBD1 (6 bases). Germline values: CDR1 DFQATT, CDR2 SNEGSKA (reference sequence). V gave up 2 bases and J gave up 4 bases, with 8 bases separating them. The length of the CDR3 is 12 residues. CDR3 sequence reads: CSARKGVYGYTF. CDR3 nucleotides: TGCAGTGCTAGAAAGGGGGTCTATGGCTACACCTTC.

In this sample, this clonotype turned up once. This chain connects TRBV5-1 to TRBJ2-1; 10 positions agree with TRBD2. The end of the DNA is better explained by TRBJ2-7, so the J call may be wrong. This CDR3 is built from 15 residues. Germline V gene sequence: CDR1 SGHRS, CDR2 YFSETQ. The CDR3 sequence is CASSRSGGVNNEQYF. The CDR3 region has the DNA TGCGCCAGCAGCCGAAGCGGGGGGGTAAACAATGAGCAGTACTTC.

The rearrangement links TRBV25-1 to TRBJ1-2; no firm D call. V was shortened by 3 bases and J by 2 bases, with 7 bases between the two germline ends. Germline loops: CDR1 MGHDK, CDR2 SYGVNS. The CDR3 extends over 13 amino acids. In nucleotides, the CDR3 is TGTGCCAGCAGTGAGCCAGAAAACTATGGCTACACCTTC. The encoded protein is CASSEPENYGYTF.

A word on this clonotype: Germline and junction disagree at one end, which may indicate a read error. The chain has TRBV20-1 and TRBJ1-6; D remains ambiguous. This CDR3 comprises 14 residues. Germline assignment: CDR1 DFQATT and CDR2 SNEGSKA (reference sequence). CDR3 DNA: TGCAGTGCCCGGAGAAGCTCCTATAATTCACCCCCCCACTTT. It codes for CSARRSSYNSPPHF.

The V call is TRBV10-3, the J call TRBJ2-1, with 13 positions matching TRBD2. Germline V CDR1 and CDR2: ENHRY, SYGVKD. CDR3 length: 19 residues. V was clipped by 6 bases and J by 0 bases; unmatched bases: 11. The CDR3 protein is CAIRGTSGDQSSSYNEQFF. The CDR3 DNA follows: TGTGCCATCAGGGGGACTAGCGGGGACCAATCGAGCTCCTACAATGAGCAGTTCTTC.

This clonotype was seen a few times. This chain links TRBV20-1 with TRBJ2-7; D is tentatively TRBD1 or TRBD2 (5 bases each). From germline, CDR1 is DFQATT and CDR2 SNEGSKA (reference sequence). Trimming took 0 bases from V and 6 from J, leaving 15 bases between them. This CDR3 has 14 amino acids. The CDR3 DNA is TGCAGTGCTAGAGATCGTAGGGCAGGGACCGAGCAGTACTTC. It encodes CSARDRRAGTEQYF.

This clonotype showed up just a few times. The chain couples TRBV10-1 to TRBJ2-1, with a possible D match to TRBD2 (5 bases). In germline, CDR1 is WNHNN, CDR2 SYGVQD (reference sequence). CDR3 size: 13 residues. V lost 5 bases to trimming and J lost 7 bases, with 12 bases between them. The DNA for the CDR3 is TGCGCCAGCAGTTCCGCTAGCAGGAATGAGCAGTTCTTC. This translates into CASSSASRNEQFF.

The chain links TRBV25-1 to TRBJ1-1; 9 bases agree with TRBD1. This CDR3 spans 15 amino acids. V was pared by 3 bases and J by 2 bases, with 4 bases of the junction left unmatched. Germline CDR1 is MGHDK and CDR2 is SYGVNS. This CDR3 reads CASSEAGQGNTEAFF. The DNA for the CDR3 is TGTGCCAGCAGTGAGGCGGGACAGGGTAACACTGAAGCTTTCTTT.

The rearrangement joins TRBV7-2 to TRBJ2-7; the match to TRBD2 covers 13 bases. The junction had 6 bases not matched to a gene; V was cut back by 7 bases and J by 6 bases. CDR3 length equals 14 residues. In germline, CDR1 is SGHTA, CDR2 FQGNSA. CDR3 region: CASTGLAGVIEQYF. The DNA of the CDR3 is TGTGCCAGCACCGGACTAGCGGGAGTAATCGAGCAGTACTTC.

V usage is TRBV12-3 or TRBV12-4 and J usage is TRBJ1-1; D ambiguous. V shed 3 bases and J shed 2 bases, with 10 bases lying between them. CDR3 length: 14 amino acids. CDR3 region: CASSFYQDNTEAFF. The CDR3 DNA follows: TGTGCCAGCAGTTTCTACCAGGACAACACTGAAGCTTTCTTT.

This clonotype was counted a single time. The chain uses TRBV11-2 and TRBJ2-7; 10 nucleotides match TRBD1. Germline values: CDR1 SGHAT, CDR2 FQNNGV. V shed 6 bases, J shed 4 bases, and the junction held 12 bases outside the gene matches. CDR3 length: 16 amino acids. This CDR3 reads CASRHPRTGGIYEQYF. DNA of the CDR3: TGTGCCAGCAGACATCCCAGGACAGGGGGGATTTACGAGCAGTACTTC.

The J gene is TRBJ2-7, the V gene TRBV20-1; tentative D call: TRBD2 (6 bases). Trimming left V 0 bases short and J 4 bases short, with 22 bases between. CDR1 DFQATT and CDR2 SNEGSKA come from the germline V gene (reference sequence). This CDR3 spans 17 amino acids. The CDR3 sequence: CSARDRREATRRYEQYF. As DNA, the CDR3 is TGCAGTGCTAGAGATCGCAGGGAGGCGACTAGAAGGTACGAGCAGTACTTC.

This clonotype was seen more than once but under ten times. V and J are TRBV27 and TRBJ1-4, with D possibly being TRBD1 (6 bases). The CDR3 totals 13 residues. Germline V lookup: CDR1 MNHEY, CDR2 SMNVEV (reference sequence). V dropped 2 bases and J dropped 10 bases, with 11 bases sitting between them. CDR3 sequence reads: CASSLRIGGKLFF. CDR3 nucleotide sequence: TGTGCCAGCAGTTTAAGGATAGGGGGAAAACTGTTTTTT.